Each of the 10 T cell receptor beta chains below was sequenced from the same sample in a study of blood T cell repertoires in COVID-19. The method was immunoSEQ multiplex PCR; TCRdb's version includes in-frame clones alone and lacks a portion of them. The table records approximately 150,000 clones, around nine tenths of them present only once. The specimen sequenced was peripheral blood. These receptors all come from a human donor in a cohort sampled during active COVID-19.

CDR3 loop: CASSPPTESYGYTF. The DNA of the CDR3 is TGTGCCAGCTCACCACCGACAGAGAGCTATGGCTACACCTTC. J is TRBJ1-2 and V is TRBV18; perhaps TRBD1 as D (5 bases). Per germline, CDR1 KGHSH and CDR2 LQKENI. The CDR3 has 14 residues. Trimming shortened V by 0 bases and J by 4 bases, and 9 bases separated the two germline ends.

The chain employs TRBV18 and TRBJ2-6, with 7 bases aligning to TRBD1. Trimming took 3 bases from V and 0 from J; bases not matched to a gene: 5. Germline CDR1 KGHSH, CDR2 LQKENI. There are 17 residues in the CDR3. CDR3 sequence: CASSPRQGDSGANVLTF. CDR3 DNA: TGTGCCAGCTCACCCCGACAGGGTGACTCTGGGGCCAACGTCCTGACTTTC.

The chain carries TRBV6-1 and TRBJ2-1; 13 positions agree with TRBD2. The CDR3 has 16 residues. The germline V gene has CDR1 MNHNS and CDR2 SASEGT. Unmatched junction bases numbered 2, after V lost 4 bases and J lost 2 bases. CDR3 DNA sequence: TGTGCCAGCAGTGCCACTAGCGGGAGGGCCTACAATGAGCAGTTCTTC. This translates into CASSATSGRAYNEQFF.

The V call is TRBV7-9, the J call TRBJ2-7, with a tentative D call TRBD1 (6 bases). CDR3 length: 13 residues. CDR1 and CDR2 from the germline V gene are SEHNR and FQNEAQ (reference sequence). Trimming stripped 4 bases from V and 4 bases from J, with 11 bases between. CDR3 DNA: TGTGCCAGCAGCTCGTCACAGGGTTACGAGCAGTACTTC. This codes for CASSSSQGYEQYF.

The chain is built from TRBV11-2 and TRBJ2-1; 8 bases agree with TRBD2. The trim removed 5 bases at V and 6 bases at J, leaving 9 bases unmatched. The V gene's germline CDR1 is SGHAT and CDR2 FQNNGV. The CDR3 spans 15 residues. CDR3 coding DNA: TGTGCCAGCAGCCCCCCCCCGGGGGGGTTCAATGAGCAGTTCTTC. Protein: CASSPPPGGFNEQFF.

This chain's CDR3 is CAIRDRVDYGYTF. CDR3 DNA: TGTGCCATCAGGGACAGGGTGGACTATGGCTACACCTTC. J is TRBJ1-2 and V is TRBV10-3; 8 bases agree with TRBD1. The CDR3 covers 13 residues. CDR1 and CDR2 (germline): ENHRY, SYGVKD. J was trimmed by 3 bases and V by 6 bases; bases with no gene match: 3.

The CDR3 sequence is CASSLAQGQGGNEQFF. DNA for the CDR3: TGTGCCAGCAGCTTAGCCCAAGGACAGGGCGGCAATGAGCAGTTCTTC. The chain has TRBV7-8 and TRBJ2-1; 8 nucleotides agree with TRBD1. From germline, CDR1 is SGHVS and CDR2 FQNEAQ. The J segment lost 6 bases and the V segment lost 0 bases, leaving 7 bases of the junction unmatched. This CDR3 contains 16 residues.

As DNA, the CDR3 is TGTGCCAGCCCTCCCGGCCGGACAGGGGATCTGAACACTGAAGCTTTCTTT. Residues: CASPPGRTGDLNTEAFF. V is TRBV28 and J is TRBJ1-1, with TRBD1 identical over 9 bases. V shed 8 bases and J 0 bases; nucleotides not matched to a gene: 13. This CDR3 has 17 residues. The V gene's germline CDR1 is MDHEN and CDR2 SYDVKM.

This chain connects TRBV3-1 (or the pseudogene TRBV3-2) to TRBJ1-1; D uncertain. This CDR3 comprises 15 residues. Looked up from germline, CDR1 is LGHDT and CDR2 is YNNKEL (reference sequence). The germline V and J ends were trimmed by 1 base and 0 bases, with 9 bases remaining between them. This chain's CDR3 is CASSQVPIMNTEAFF. CDR3 DNA sequence: TGTGCCAGCAGCCAAGTACCTATAATGAACACTGAAGCTTTCTTT.

The J gene is TRBJ2-7, the V gene TRBV2; D unresolved. V dropped 7 bases and J dropped 1 base, with 5 bases sitting between them. The CDR3 runs 11 residues. From germline, CDR1 is SNHLY and CDR2 FYNNEI. Here the CDR3 reads CASTQSYEQYF. The CDR3 region has the DNA TGTGCCAGCACACAGTCCTACGAGCAGTACTTC.